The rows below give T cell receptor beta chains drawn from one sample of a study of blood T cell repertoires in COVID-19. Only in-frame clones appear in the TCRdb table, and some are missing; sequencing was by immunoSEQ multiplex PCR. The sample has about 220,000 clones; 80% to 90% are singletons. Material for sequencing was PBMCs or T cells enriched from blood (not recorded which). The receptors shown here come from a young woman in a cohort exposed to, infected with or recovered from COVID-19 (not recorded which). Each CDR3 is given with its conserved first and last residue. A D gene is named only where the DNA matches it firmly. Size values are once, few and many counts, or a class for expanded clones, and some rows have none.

CDR3 protein: CASSQMGARGYEQYF
CDR3 DNA: TGTGCCAGCAGCCAGATGGGGGCCAGGGGATACGAGCAGTACTTC
J gene: TRBJ2-7
D gene: -
clone size: -
V gene: TRBV14

CDR3 protein: CASSETAQETQYF
CDR3 DNA: TGTGCCAGCAGTGAGACAGCACAAGAGACCCAGTACTTC
J gene: TRBJ2-5
D gene: -
clone size: once
V gene: TRBV2

CDR3 protein: CAISEELNYGYTF
CDR3 DNA: TGTGCCATCAGTGAGGAACTGAACTATGGCTACACCTTC
J gene: TRBJ1-2
D gene: -
clone size: -
V gene: TRBV10-3

CDR3 protein: CASSLWSRGNEQFF
CDR3 DNA: TGTGCCAGCAGTTTATGGTCCAGGGGGAATGAGCAGTTCTTC
J gene: TRBJ2-1
D gene: TRBD1
clone size: -
V gene: TRBV28

CDR3 protein: CASMAGTSGINEQFF
CDR3 DNA: TGTGCCAGTATGGCCGGGACTAGCGGGATCAATGAGCAGTTCTTC
J gene: TRBJ2-1
D gene: TRBD2
clone size: once
V gene: TRBV19

CDR3 protein: CASSKQGTGQSGPQHF
CDR3 DNA: TGTGCCAGCAGCAAGCAGGGGACAGGGCAATCAGGGCCCCAGCATTTT
J gene: TRBJ1-5
D gene: TRBD1
clone size: -
V gene: TRBV5-5

CDR3 protein: CASSPGGADTQYF
CDR3 DNA: TGTGCCAGCAGCCCAGGGGGAGCAGATACGCAGTATTTT
J gene: TRBJ2-3
D gene: TRBD1
clone size: -
V gene: TRBV7-3

CDR3 protein: CASSVTSGGAGPNEQFF
CDR3 DNA: TGTGCCAGCAGCGTAACTAGCGGGGGGGCCGGACCCAATGAGCAGTTCTTC
J gene: TRBJ2-1
D gene: TRBD2
clone size: -
V gene: TRBV7-9

CDR3 protein: CASSLGPGQGVKWKLFF
CDR3 DNA: TGTGCCAGCAGTTTAGGGCCGGGACAGGGGGTGAAGTGGAAACTGTTTTTT
J gene: TRBJ1-4
D gene: TRBD1
clone size: once
V gene: TRBV28

CDR3 protein: CASSLVSGTGLNRQFF
CDR3 DNA: TGTGCCAGCAGCTTAGTTTCAGGGACAGGGCTAAACCGACAGTTCTTC
J gene: TRBJ2-1
D gene: TRBD1
clone size: -
V gene: TRBV11-2

CDR3 protein: CASSYRIDSPGEQYF
CDR3 DNA: TGTGCCAGCAGTTACCGGATTGACAGCCCTGGCGAGCAGTACTTC
J gene: TRBJ2-7
D gene: -
clone size: once
V gene: TRBV6-5

CDR3 protein: CASSYPDSPLHF
CDR3 DNA: TGTGCCAGCAGTTACCCAGATTCACCCCTCCACTTT
J gene: TRBJ1-6
D gene: -
clone size: -
V gene: TRBV6-5

CDR3 protein: CASSPAGGAYGYTF
CDR3 DNA: TGTGCCAGCAGCCCCGCGGGGGGCGCCTATGGCTACACCTTC
J gene: TRBJ1-2
D gene: -
clone size: -
V gene: TRBV6-5

CDR3 protein: CASSILNEQFF
CDR3 DNA: TGTGCCAGTAGTATTCTAAATGAGCAGTTCTTC
J gene: TRBJ2-1
D gene: -
clone size: -
V gene: TRBV19

CDR3 protein: CASRETGVNLETQYF
CDR3 DNA: TGCGCCAGCCGAGAGACAGGGGTGAATCTGGAGACCCAGTACTTC
J gene: TRBJ2-5
D gene: TRBD1
clone size: -
V gene: TRBV5-1